This TCR beta chain is from a study of T cells in Graves' hyperthyroidism and ophthalmopathy (dated by TCRdb to the late 2010s). Background on the whole study: Peripheral blood samples were taken at the time of initial diagnosis, prior to any treatment. After blood sampling, hyperthyroidism patients were treated with methimazole at a starting dose of 30 mg daily, and ophthalmopathy patients were treated with high-dose intravenous methylprednisolone. The study also compared thyroid tissue and blood T-cell repertoires from roughly six Graves' hyperthyroidism patients. An independent validation cohort of 18 to 20 hyperthyroidism patients and roughly 16 patients who later progressed to ophthalmopathy tested prospective prediction of ophthalmopathy. For training and testing, the approximately 97 patients in the discovery cohort were randomly divided in a 7:3 ratio. According to the paper, TCR Vbeta CDR3 sequencing was carried out on over 130 peripheral blood samples, which came from fewer than 50 ophthalmopathy, 75 to 80 hyperthyroidism and 17 progressor patients. To identify distinguishing TCR V-J signatures, a discovery cohort of around 100 patients was used, comprising 40 to 45 with Graves' ophthalmopathy and 55 to 65 with stable Graves' hyperthyroidism. The full study reports these points: No statistical method was used to set the sample size in advance, and investigators knew the group allocation. During validation, the model predicted progression to ophthalmopathy a median of roughly 7.1 months ahead of onset, with just under 71% sensitivity and less than 85% specificity. Most expanded thyroid clonotypes (frequency above 0.001) were also found in blood, which suggests that blood repertoires may mirror thyroid immune responses. In cross-validation, a model built on a 13 V-J signature told ophthalmopathy apart from stable hyperthyroidism with 87.88% sensitivity and about 81% specificity, and in testing the same model reached 80%/75%.

Stable Graves' hyperthyroidism was defined as the absence of progression to ophthalmopathy over 18 months of follow-up. Hyperthyroidism patients were aged 18 to 65 years and newly diagnosed, with disease duration of less than 2 months. Exclusion was applied to patients with uncontrolled infections, other autoimmune diseases, pregnancy or lactation. Clinical symptoms, serum thyroxine and TRAb, thyroid ultrasound, and orbital computed tomography formed the basis for the diagnoses. PBMCs were isolated from 10 ml of fresh peripheral blood by Ficoll-Paque density gradient centrifugation. Total RNA was extracted with Trizol reagent, and quality was checked on an Agilent 2100 Bioanalyzer. TCR beta CDR3 regions were amplified from RNA transcripts. For the first round of RT-PCR on the TCR CDR3, the HTBI primer set was used together with the Qiagen OneStep RT-PCR kit. The libraries were constructed in a second round of multiplex PCR and then size-selected and purified. The libraries were sequenced on an Illumina HiSeq2000 using paired-end 100 bp reads. On the authors' methods: SOAPnuke was used to process the raw data, removing reads that contained adapters or uncalled bases, had a mean Phred below 15, or lacked an exact match to the constant primer or identifier. COPE v1.2.5 was used to merge the high-quality paired reads, and each unique nucleotide sequence was defined as a clonotype. MiTCR v1.1 was used to align clonotypes to the IMGT TRBV, TRBD and TRBJ reference segments. The analysis included only V-J combinations with a frequency above 0.0001, which together covered roughly 99% of the repertoires. The TCS score was defined as the ratio of F50 (clonal expansion) to E x V (chaos), calculated using BLOSUM62-based TCRdist between CDR3 peptides within each V-J. Welch's t-statistics and random forest reduced around 550 V-J features to 13, which were used in a naive Bayes classifier (R e1071). Using fastp at Q25 and MiXCR, TCRdb reprocessed the public reads and kept productive beta chains. Records with the same CDR3 protein are collapsed into one entry carrying the most frequent genes and DNA. These V and J calls originate from TCRdb's pipeline instead of the authors' own analysis. This sample has about 350,000 distinct CDR3 sequences in its table, and about 14% of those were observed once. 20% to 25% of the sample lies in the top ten.

The sample holds a few counts of this clonotype. Its antigen remains undetermined. Base qualities are not recorded, but no much larger clone differs from it by a single base. CDR1 and CDR2, per the germline V gene, are MDHEN and SYDVKM. The CDR3 sequence holds 14 residues, the cysteine and phenylalanine included. Of all the DNA, just the CDR3 is kept, 42 bases in frame from base 1. Trimming at the junction amounts to 3 bases on V and 3 bases on J, and the germline ends lie 12 bases apart. The sample consisted of blood. The chain joins TRBV28 to TRBJ2-7; a tentative D call is TRBD2 (6 bases match). The sequence came from a woman in her thirties with Graves' hyperthyroidism. CDR3 loop: CASSFRGINYEQYF. DNA sequence: TGTGCCAGCAGTTTCCGGGGGATAAACTACGAGCAGTACTTC. Joined to the reference TRBV28 and TRBJ2-7 proteins, this CDR3 gives the full variable domain: DVKVTQSSRYLVKRTGEKVFLECVQDMDHENMFWYRQDPGLGLRLIYFSYDVKMKEKGDIPEGYSVSREKKERFSLILESASTNQTSMYLCASSFRGINYEQYFGPGTRLTVT.